Shown below are 27 T cell receptor beta chains from a single sample sequenced in a study of CD8+ T cells in alopecia areata. It was cDNA, reverse transcribed from extracted RNA, that served as the sequencing template. Profiling relied on immunoSEQ multiplex PCR, and the TCRdb table lists in-frame clones only, not all of them. The sample holds 290,000 or so clones, and no clone turns up only once. Sorting relied on CD4, CD8alpha, NKG2D, NKG2ACE and other markers applied to pooled cutaneous lymph node cells. Sequenced input: CD4+ T cells sorted from a lymph node. These receptors were obtained from a C3H/HeJ mouse with alopecia areata. For this mouse line, the MHC haplotype is H2-k.

In this sample, this clone turned up a few times. The germline and genes are mouse ones. The same CDR3 also results from other DNA sequences found in this sample. The CDR3 bases that were read are TGTGCCTGGACTGGGGGTAACTATGCT. The encoded protein is CAWTGGNYA. The full CDR3 is CAWTGGNYAEQFF. The gene calls are TRBV31 and TRBJ2-1; TRBD2 aligns across 7 bases. The read finishes 4 residues shy of the CDR3 end, and the germline J gene is used to complete it. Trimming cost V 4 bases and J 0 bases; bases outside gene matches: 0. CDR1 is GKSSPN, CDR2 SITVG, per germline. The CDR3 covers 13 residues. Together with reference TRBV31 and TRBJ2-1, the CDR3 gives the full variable domain: AQTIHQWPVAEIKAVGSPLSLGCTIKGKSSPNLYWYWQATGGTLQQLFYSITVGQVESVVQLNLSASRPKDDQFILSTEKLLLSHSGFYLCAWTGGNYAEQFFGPGTRLTVL.

As for this clone: Gene names denote mouse genes. The CDR3 is cut off 3 residues early in the read; its end comes from the germline J gene. The rearrangement links TRBV19 to TRBJ1-6; possible D gene TRBD1, 6 bases. TRBJ1-6 is annotated as an ORF whose role is uncertain. This CDR3 has 17 amino acids. Between the trimmed V and J ends, which lost 4 bases and 0 bases, there was a span of 14 bases. Germline V gene sequence: CDR1 FNHDT, CDR2 SITEND (reference sequence). CDR3 bases read: TGTGCCAGCAGTCCCTTCCGGGACACTTCCTATAATTCGCCC. It yields the protein CASSPFRDTSYNSP. The CDR3 reads in full as CASSPFRDTSYNSPLYF.

Notes on this clone: Germline and genes here are mouse. From the germline J gene comes the end of the CDR3, since the read stops 4 residues before it. Other DNA sequences in the sample encode the same CDR3. The genes are TRBV5 and TRBJ2-2; no clear D gene. CDR1 is LGHNA, CDR2 YNLKQL, per germline (reference sequence). V was clipped by 0 bases and J by 0 bases, with 8 bases between them. This CDR3 has 16 amino acids. The CDR3 sequence is CASSQESGANTGQLYF. The part of the CDR3 DNA that was read is TGTGCCAGCAGCCAAGAGTCAGGCGCAAACACCGGG.

Concerning this clone itself: Gene names are the mouse ones. The covered CDR3 bases are TGTGCCTGGAGTCGACAGAGAGTAGGTGCAGAA. It encodes CAWSRQRVGAE. In full, the CDR3 reads CAWSRQRVGAETLYF. The V gene is TRBV31, the J gene TRBJ2-3, with D possibly matching TRBD1 (5 bases). The CDR3 end falls 4 residues outside the read, so it is completed with the germline J gene. V dropped 1 base and J dropped 1 base, with 12 bases sitting between them. Germline-derived CDR1 and CDR2 are GKSSPN and SITVG. The CDR3 consists of 15 residues.

A remark on this clone: Mouse names are used for the genes. The read is 4 residues too short to cover the CDR3 end, so that end is filled in from the germline J gene. This chain joins TRBV13-3 and TRBJ2-7, with TRBD1 as a possible D gene (5 bases). Trimming removed 5 bases at V and 0 bases at J, with 9 bases between. CDR1 is NNHDY and CDR2 is SYVADS in the germline V gene. The CDR3 has 13 residues. CDR3 sequence: CASSRTNSYEQYF. Partial CDR3 DNA: TGTGCCAGCAGCCGGACAAACTCCTAT.

This clone appeared a few times. Genes and germline are mouse. The read falls 4 residues short of the CDR3 end, and the missing part is taken from the germline J gene. This chain connects TRBV14 to TRBJ2-5; 9 positions agree with TRBD2. The CDR3 spans 13 residues. Germline V gives CDR1 SGHDT, CDR2 FRDEAV. The CDR3: CASSSDWGDTQYF. Incomplete CDR3 DNA: TGTGCCAGCAGTTCCGACTGGGGGGAC.

This clone has only a few counts. These gene names are mouse names. The CDR3 end falls 4 residues outside the read, so it is completed with the germline J gene. The V gene is TRBV5, the J gene TRBJ2-4; 10 bases fit TRBD2. CDR3 length equals 14 residues. Germline values: CDR1 LGHNA, CDR2 YNLKQL (reference sequence). The sequenced CDR3 bases are TGTGCCAGCAGCCTCGGGACTGGGGAAAAC. Translation: CASSLGTGEN. The complete CDR3 sequence is CASSLGTGENTLYF.

Only a few counts were recorded for this clone. The genes and germline here are from mouse. The read halts 4 residues ahead of the CDR3 end, with the missing end drawn from the germline J gene. The rearrangement links TRBV13-1 to TRBJ2-5; D is uncertain. V was shortened by 4 bases and J by 0 bases, with 6 bases between the two germline ends. Germline values: CDR1 NSHNY, CDR2 SYGAGN. This CDR3 is built from 13 residues. The CDR3 sequence: CASSQINQDTQYF. The CDR3 DNA, read in part, is TGTGCCAGCAGTCAGATTAACCAAGAC.

This clone has a count of ten or more. The gene symbols are mouse symbols. The CDR3 end is not reached by the read, which stops 4 residues before it; the germline J gene fills it in. The J gene is TRBJ1-2, the V gene TRBV1; D is unclear. Germline V CDR1 and CDR2: NSQYPW, LRSPGD (reference sequence). CDR3 length: 13 residues. V lost 3 bases to trimming and J lost 2 bases, with 7 bases between them. CDR3 in amino acids: CTCSAFPNSDYTF. The CDR3 DNA, read in part, is TGCACCTGCAGTGCCTTCCCGAACTCC.

A note on this clone: The germline and genes are mouse ones. With the read ending 4 residues before the CDR3 end, the germline J gene is used to fill in that end. This sample includes further DNA sequences coding for the same CDR3. The chain has TRBV19 and TRBJ2-3; 8 nucleotides align to TRBD1. The germline CDR1 and CDR2 sequences are FNHDT and SITEND (reference sequence). CDR3 size: 15 residues. The trim removed 3 bases at V and 0 bases at J, leaving 3 bases unmatched. The CDR3 loop reads CASSTGGTSAETLYF. The covered CDR3 bases are TGTGCCAGCAGTACAGGGGGCACTAGTGCAGAA. Full variable domain (outside the CDR3, taken from reference TRBV19 and TRBJ2-3): GGIITQTPKFLIGQEGQKLTLKCQQNFNHDTMYWYRQDSGKGLRLIYYSITENDLQKGDLSEGYDASREKKSSFSLTVTSAQKNEMAVFLCASSTGGTSAETLYFGSGTRLTVL.

This clone was observed a handful of times. The gene symbols are mouse symbols. The CDR3 is cut off 4 residues early in the read; its end comes from the germline J gene. The chain joins TRBV13-1 to TRBJ2-3, with D maybe TRBD1 (6 bases). Germline V gives CDR1 NSHNY, CDR2 SYGAGN. The CDR3 has 15 amino acids. Trimming took 4 bases from V and 0 from J, leaving 12 bases between them. CDR3 DNA (partial): TGTGCCAGCAGTTGGGACAAAACTAGTGCAGAA. It translates to CASSWDKTSAE. From start to end, the CDR3 is CASSWDKTSAETLYF.

Of note for this clone: Mouse gene names apply. The read falls 4 residues short of the CDR3 end, and the missing part is taken from the germline J gene. The V and J genes are TRBV13-3 and TRBJ2-5, with 11 bases that match TRBD2. The CDR3 is made up of 15 amino acids. The V gene's germline CDR1 is NNHDY and CDR2 SYVADS. The CDR3: CASSEDWGAGDTQYF. Incomplete CDR3 DNA: TGTGCCAGCAGTGAGGACTGGGGGGCGGGAGAC. The full variable domain, completed using reference TRBV13-3 and TRBJ2-5, is EAAVTQSPRSKVAVTGGKVTLSCHQTNNHDYMYWYRQDTGHGLRLIHYSYVADSTEKGDIPDGYKASRPSQENFSLILELASLSQTAVYFCASSEDWGAGDTQYFGPGTRLLVL.

As to this clone: The gene names given are mouse names. The CDR3 is cut off 4 residues early in the read; its end comes from the germline J gene. Additional DNA sequences in this sample encode the identical CDR3. The chain joins TRBV13-1 to TRBJ2-1; tentatively, D is TRBD2 (5 bases). Deletions cut 5 bases from V and 0 bases from J, with 9 bases between. The CDR3 is 14 amino acids. The V gene's germline CDR1 is NSHNY and CDR2 SYGAGN. This CDR3 is CASSWTNNYAEQFF. Partial CDR3 DNA: TGTGCCAGCAGCTGGACTAATAACTATGCT.

With respect to this clone: Gene names are mouse gene names. The CDR3 end falls 4 residues outside the read, so it is completed with the germline J gene. The chain couples TRBV13-3 to TRBJ2-2; D may be TRBD1 (6 bases). There are 14 residues in the CDR3. CDR1 and CDR2 from the germline V gene are NNHDY and SYVADS. The V end lost 3 bases, the J end lost 4 bases, and 10 bases lay between the germline ends. CDR3 residues: CASSGQGSTGQLYF. Partial CDR3 DNA: TGTGCCAGCAGTGGCCAGGGGAGCACCGGG.

Turning to this clone: Gene labels here are mouse ones. Read coverage stops 4 residues before the CDR3 terminus; the germline J gene supplies the remainder. The gene calls are TRBV29 and TRBJ2-1; 7 positions match TRBD1. Trimming removed 5 bases from V and 2 bases from J; junction bases left unmatched: 3. The CDR3 has 14 amino acids. Germline values: CDR1 MSHET, CDR2 SYDVDS. The part of the CDR3 DNA that was read is TGTGCTAGCAGTAAGGGGACAGACTATGCT. Protein product: CASSKGTDYA. The whole CDR3 sequence reads CASSKGTDYAEQFF. The complete variable domain, with remaining parts taken from reference TRBV29 and TRBJ2-1, reads DMKVTQMPRYLIKRMGENVLLECGQDMSHETMYWYRQDPGLGLQLIYISYDVDSNSEGDIPKGYRVSRKKREHFSLILDSAKTNQTSVYFCASSKGTDYAEQFFGPGTRLTVL.

This clone was picked up many times. Gene names and germline match the mouse. The sequence runs out 4 residues before the end of the CDR3; the remainder is reconstructed from the germline J gene. V and J are TRBV17 and TRBJ2-7; 8 bases line up with TRBD2. The CDR3 is 15 residues long. Germline V gives CDR1 MNHDT, CDR2 YYDKIL. V dropped 4 bases and J dropped 0; count of bases not matched to a gene: 5. The sequenced part of the CDR3 DNA is TGTGCTAGCAGTAAATCTGGGGGGAGCTCCTAT. This codes for CASSKSGGSSY. The CDR3 as a whole reads CASSKSGGSSYEQYF.

On this clone: The gene symbols are mouse symbols. From the germline J gene comes the end of the CDR3, since the read stops 4 residues before it. The J gene is TRBJ2-2, the V gene TRBV31; 8 bases align to TRBD1. The V segment lost 3 bases and the J segment 1 base; nucleotides outside the gene matches: 4. CDR1 and CDR2 (germline): GKSSPN, SITVG. The CDR3 has 15 amino acids. CDR3 DNA (partial): TGTGCCTGGAGGCTGGACAGGGTAAACACCGGG. Protein product: CAWRLDRVNTG. The whole CDR3 sequence is CAWRLDRVNTGQLYF.

Comments on this clone: Gene and germline names: mouse. The read gets to within 4 residues of the CDR3 end, and the germline J gene fills in the rest. Other DNA sequences in this specimen translate into the identical CDR3. The rearrangement links TRBV13-2 to TRBJ2-1; 9 nucleotides line up with TRBD2. This CDR3 has 14 amino acids. J was trimmed by 0 bases and V by 5 bases; bases with no gene match: 0. Germline V gene sequence: CDR1 NNHNN, CDR2 SYGAGS (reference sequence). CDR3 in amino acids: CASGLGGNYAEQFF. CDR3 DNA (partial): TGTGCCAGCGGACTGGGGGGTAACTATGCT.

This clone was observed a few times. Gene names denote mouse genes. The read ends 4 residues before the CDR3 terminus; that terminus is restored from the germline J gene. The chain has TRBV19 and TRBJ1-1; 9 bases map to TRBD1. Losses at the gene ends were 3 bases for V and 1 base for J; bases not matched to a gene: 4. The CDR3 consists of 15 residues. CDR1 and CDR2 (germline): FNHDT, SITEND (reference sequence). CDR3 bases read: TGTGCCAGCAGTAAGACAGGGGGGAGAAACACA. The encoded protein is CASSKTGGRNT. The whole CDR3 sequence is CASSKTGGRNTEVFF.

To note about this clone: These gene names are mouse names. Sequencing ends 4 residues short of the CDR3 end; the germline J gene provides the rest. The chain links TRBV1 to TRBJ2-4, with D possibly being TRBD2 (7 bases). CDR3 length: 15 residues. V dropped 1 base and J dropped 3 bases, with 11 bases sitting between them. Per germline, CDR1 NSQYPW and CDR2 LRSPGD (reference sequence). CDR3 bases read: TGCACCTGCAGTGCAGTATGGGGGGCCCAAAAC. This gives the protein CTCSAVWGAQN. From start to end, the CDR3 is CTCSAVWGAQNTLYF.

In the case of this clone: Gene names and germline match the mouse. The CDR3 is cut off 4 residues early in the read; its end comes from the germline J gene. The chain links TRBV17 to TRBJ1-1; D call uncertain. The CDR3 is 12 residues long. V was pared by 5 bases and J by 3 bases, with 7 bases between. Per germline, CDR1 MNHDT and CDR2 YYDKIL. CDR3 bases read: TGTGCTAGCAGTGACACATACACA. It is translated as CASSDTYT. The full CDR3 reads CASSDTYTEVFF.

About this clone: Gene names and germline match the mouse. The CDR3 here is CTCSMGQVNYAEQFF. The sequenced part of the CDR3 DNA is TGCACCTGCAGTATGGGACAGGTTAACTATGCT. The chain employs TRBV1 and TRBJ2-1; 8 positions agree with TRBD1. The sequence runs out 4 residues before the end of the CDR3; the remainder is reconstructed from the germline J gene. The CDR3 totals 15 residues. Germline V CDR1 and CDR2: NSQYPW, LRSPGD (reference sequence). With 5 bases clipped from V and 0 bases from J, the junction kept 3 bases outside the gene matches.

As for this clone: The genes are named according to mouse. Coverage ceases 4 residues before the CDR3 finishes, and the germline J gene fills in the end. V gene TRBV13-3 combines with J gene TRBJ2-1; D is perhaps TRBD2 (5 bases). Germline lookup yields CDR1 NNHDY and CDR2 SYVADS. CDR3 size: 15 residues. V was cut by 0 bases and J by 1 base, with 8 bases left in between. The sequenced CDR3 bases are TGTGCCAGCAGTGATGGGGCTGGGAACTATGCT. This gives the protein CASSDGAGNYA. The whole CDR3 sequence reads CASSDGAGNYAEQFF.

This clone was seen more than once but under ten times. Any gene name here is a mouse gene name. The CDR3 is cut off 4 residues early in the read; its end comes from the germline J gene. The rearrangement uses TRBV12-1 and TRBJ2-1; D uncertain. Germline V gives CDR1 SGHSN, CDR2 HYEKVE. The germline V and J ends were trimmed by 1 base and 3 bases, with 6 bases remaining between them. The CDR3 has 13 amino acids. Incomplete CDR3 DNA: TGTGCCAGCTCTCTTTTGGTCTATGCT. Translated: CASSLLVYA. The full CDR3 sequence reads CASSLLVYAEQFF. Combining the CDR3 with reference TRBV12-1 and TRBJ2-1 gives the whole variable domain DSGVVQSPRHIIKEKGGRSVLTCIPISGHSNVVWYQQTLGKELKFLIQHYEKVERDKGFLPSRFSVQQFDDYHSEMNMSALELEDSAMYFCASSLLVYAEQFFGPGTRLTVL.

This clone was found a few times. The genes are named according to mouse. Sequencing ends 4 residues short of the CDR3 end; the germline J gene provides the rest. The chain carries TRBV13-3 and TRBJ2-1; 7 bases match TRBD1. The germline CDR1 and CDR2 sequences are NNHDY and SYVADS. This CDR3 spans 14 amino acids. Trimming took 2 bases from V and 2 from J; bases not matched to a gene: 1. CDR3 residues: CASSEDRHYAEQFF. The CDR3 DNA, read in part, is TGTGCCAGCAGTGAGGACAGGCACTATGCT.

About this clone itself: Gene names follow the mouse nomenclature. The read comes to an end 4 residues before the CDR3 does, leaving the germline J gene to fill in the end. The chain employs TRBV17 and TRBJ2-7, with 9 bases fitting TRBD1. Germline loops: CDR1 MNHDT, CDR2 YYDKIL. Trimming at V came to 6 bases and at J to 2 bases, leaving 8 bases not matched to a gene. The CDR3 covers 15 residues. The sequenced part of the CDR3 DNA is TGTGCTAGCAGCCGGGACAGGGTACACCCCTAT. The encoded protein is CASSRDRVHPY. The whole CDR3 protein is CASSRDRVHPYEQYF. The whole variable domain, filled in from reference TRBV17 and TRBJ2-7, reads DTTVKQNPRYKLARVGKPVNLICSQTMNHDTMYWYQKKPNQAPKLLLFYYDKILNREADTFEKFQSSRPNNSFCSLYIGSAGLEYSAMYLCASSRDRVHPYEQYFGPGTRLTVL.

A note on this clone: The gene symbols are mouse symbols. CDR3 in amino acids: CASSDGLVYEQYF. The sequenced part of the CDR3 DNA is TGTGCCAGCAGTGATGGGCTGGTTTAT. This rearrangement joins TRBV13-3 to TRBJ2-7; D uncertain. The DNA ends 4 residues before the CDR3 does, and the rest of the CDR3 is filled in from the germline J gene. The CDR3 length is 13 residues. Germline CDR1 NNHDY, CDR2 SYVADS.